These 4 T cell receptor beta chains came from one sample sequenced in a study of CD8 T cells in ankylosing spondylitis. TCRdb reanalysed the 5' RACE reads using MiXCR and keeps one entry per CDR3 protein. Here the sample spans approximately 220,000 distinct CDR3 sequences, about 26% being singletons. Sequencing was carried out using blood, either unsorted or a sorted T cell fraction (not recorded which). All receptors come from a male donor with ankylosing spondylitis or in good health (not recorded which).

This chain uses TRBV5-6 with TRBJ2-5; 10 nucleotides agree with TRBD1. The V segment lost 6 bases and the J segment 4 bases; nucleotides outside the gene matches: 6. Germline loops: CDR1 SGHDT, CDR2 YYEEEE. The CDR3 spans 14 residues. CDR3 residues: CASTHRDRGETQYF. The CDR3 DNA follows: TGTGCCAGCACCCACCGGGACAGGGGAGAGACCCAGTACTTC. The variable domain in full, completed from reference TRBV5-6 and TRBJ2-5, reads DAGVTQSPTHLIKTRGQQVTLRCSPKSGHDTVSWYQQALGQGPQFIFQYYEEEERQRGNFPDRFSGHQFPNYSSELNVNALLLGDSALYLCASTHRDRGETQYFGPGTRLLVL.

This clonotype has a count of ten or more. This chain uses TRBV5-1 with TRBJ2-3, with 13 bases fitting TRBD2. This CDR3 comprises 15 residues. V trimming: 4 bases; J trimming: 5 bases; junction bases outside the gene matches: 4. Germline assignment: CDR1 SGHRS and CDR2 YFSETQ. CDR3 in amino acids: CASSIGTSGKDTQYF. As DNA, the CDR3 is TGCGCCAGCAGCATCGGGACTAGCGGGAAAGATACGCAGTATTTT.

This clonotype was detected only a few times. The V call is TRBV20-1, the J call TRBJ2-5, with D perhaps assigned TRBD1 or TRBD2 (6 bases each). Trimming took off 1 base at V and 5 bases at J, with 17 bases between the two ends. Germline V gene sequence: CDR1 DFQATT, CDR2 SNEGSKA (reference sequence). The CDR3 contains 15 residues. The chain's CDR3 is CSARARRGGPETQYF. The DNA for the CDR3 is TGCAGTGCTAGAGCCCGCCGTGGGGGGCCGGAGACCCAGTACTTC.

The CDR3 DNA follows: TGCAGTGCTAGAGCGGACAGGGGTGAGACCCAGTACTTC. Encoded protein: CSARADRGETQYF. J is TRBJ2-5 and V is TRBV20-1; 9 positions agree with TRBD1. In germline, CDR1 is DFQATT, CDR2 SNEGSKA (reference sequence). The CDR3 totals 13 residues. Losses at the gene ends were 1 base for V and 5 bases for J; bases not matched to a gene: 2.